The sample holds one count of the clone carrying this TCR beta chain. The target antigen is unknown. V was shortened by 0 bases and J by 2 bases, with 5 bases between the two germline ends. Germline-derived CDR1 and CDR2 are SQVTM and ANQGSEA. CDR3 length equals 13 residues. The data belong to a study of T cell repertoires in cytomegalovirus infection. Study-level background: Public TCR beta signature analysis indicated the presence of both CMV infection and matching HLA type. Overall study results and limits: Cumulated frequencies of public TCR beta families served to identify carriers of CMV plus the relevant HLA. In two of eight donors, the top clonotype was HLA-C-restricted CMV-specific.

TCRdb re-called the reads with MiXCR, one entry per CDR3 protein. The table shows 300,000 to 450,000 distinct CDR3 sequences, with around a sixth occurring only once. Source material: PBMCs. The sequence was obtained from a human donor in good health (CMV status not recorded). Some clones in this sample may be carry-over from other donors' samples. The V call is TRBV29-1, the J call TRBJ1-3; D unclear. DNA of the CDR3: TGCAGCGTTGAAGAGGGTGCTGGAAACACCATATATTTT. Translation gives CSVEEGAGNTIYF.